This T cell receptor beta chain was found in a study of control samples from healthy donors and cancer patients. Assay used: immunoSEQ multiplex PCR; TCRdb lists only in-frame clones, some missing. Altogether some 150,000 clones are present, 75% to 95% being singletons, with the ten largest covering more than 3%. Germline V gives CDR1 MNHNS, CDR2 SASEGT. The CDR3 sequence is 16 residues long. The V gene lost 2 bases and the J gene lost 1 base, with 12 bases spanning the gap. The clonotype comes from a man aged 25-40 years in good health. Material for sequencing was blood. The chain is built from TRBV6-1 and TRBJ2-1; D unresolved. The CDR3 DNA reads TGTGCCAGCAGTGAACTCCCGGCGCCGTCCTACAATGAGCAGTTCTTC. Translating gives CASSELPAPSYNEQFF.